The rows below give T cell receptor beta chains drawn from one sample of a study of blood T cell repertoires in COVID-19. The method was immunoSEQ multiplex PCR; TCRdb's version includes in-frame clones alone and lacks a portion of them. The sample holds more than 65,000 clones; about 68% are singletons and the top ten take less than 40%. Sequenced sample: peripheral blood. The receptor source for this set is a woman in her sixties or seventies with acute or convalescent COVID-19. CDR3s include the opening cysteine and the closing phenylalanine or tryptophan. A D gene is named only where the DNA matches it firmly. Some rows mark clone size as missing; the rest say once, few, many or name a class of expanded clone.

v_call: TRBV5-6
j_call: TRBJ1-1
d_call: -
clone_size: -
cdr3_nt: TGTGCCAGCAGCTTTAGCCCAACGCTGAACACTGAAGCTTTCTTT
cdr3_aa: CASSFSPTLNTEAFF

v_call: TRBV19
j_call: TRBJ2-2
d_call: -
clone_size: few
cdr3_nt: TGTGCCAGTAGTCCCAGGGGGGAGGCCGGGGAGCTGTTTTTT
cdr3_aa: CASSPRGEAGELFF

v_call: TRBV21-1
j_call: TRBJ2-7
d_call: -
clone_size: -
cdr3_nt: TGTGCCAGCAGCACCCAAAGGGAGACAGGGAAAGCCTTCTCCTACGAGCAGTACTTC
cdr3_aa: CASSTQRETGKAFSYEQYF

v_call: TRBV9
j_call: TRBJ2-7
d_call: -
clone_size: -
cdr3_nt: TGTGCCAGCAGCGCTTCCTACGAGCAGTACTTC
cdr3_aa: CASSASYEQYF

v_call: TRBV19
j_call: TRBJ1-5
d_call: TRBD1
clone_size: once
cdr3_nt: TGTGCCAGTAGTCCCCGGGACAGGGGAAGGCAGCCCCAGCATTTT
cdr3_aa: CASSPRDRGRQPQHF

v_call: TRBV6-5
j_call: TRBJ1-1
d_call: -
clone_size: -
cdr3_nt: TGTGCCAGCAGCGAGACTAGCACTGAAGCTTTCTTT
cdr3_aa: CASSETSTEAFF

v_call: TRBV27
j_call: TRBJ1-1
d_call: -
clone_size: once
cdr3_nt: TGTGCCAGCAGTTTGCAGTCTAGGTACACTGAAGCTTTCTTT
cdr3_aa: CASSLQSRYTEAFF

v_call: TRBV19
j_call: TRBJ1-5
d_call: -
clone_size: few
cdr3_nt: TGTGCCAGTAGTATTGGTGTGTCGCGGGGGGCCGCTCAGCCCCAGCATTTT
cdr3_aa: CASSIGVSRGAAQPQHF

v_call: TRBV5-8
j_call: TRBJ2-7
d_call: -
clone_size: -
cdr3_nt: TGTGCCAGCAGCCTCCCCCAAGGGACAAACGAGCAGTACTTC
cdr3_aa: CASSLPQGTNEQYF

v_call: TRBV10-3
j_call: TRBJ2-7
d_call: TRBD1
clone_size: -
cdr3_nt: TGTGCCATCAGTGATTTGACAGGGAGCTCCTACGAGCAGTACTTC
cdr3_aa: CAISDLTGSSYEQYF

v_call: TRBV7-2
j_call: TRBJ1-2
d_call: -
clone_size: -
cdr3_nt: TGTGCCAGCAGCTTAGGTCGTCAGGGAATTTATGGCTACACCTTC
cdr3_aa: CASSLGRQGIYGYTF

v_call: TRBV11-2
j_call: TRBJ2-3
d_call: TRBD2
clone_size: -
cdr3_nt: TGTGCCAGCAGCTTGATGGCCGGGGGGGCCACAGATACGCAGTATTTT
cdr3_aa: CASSLMAGGATDTQYF

v_call: TRBV5-1
j_call: TRBJ2-5
d_call: TRBD2
clone_size: -
cdr3_nt: TGCGCCAGCAGCTCCGGACTAGCGGGGGGGCAGGATGTTCTTGAGACCCAGTACTTC
cdr3_aa: CASSSGLAGGQDVLETQYF

v_call: TRBV25-1
j_call: TRBJ2-1
d_call: TRBD2
clone_size: once
cdr3_nt: TGTGCCAGCAGGGCAGTGAGTCCGGGAGGGGATGAGCAGTTCTTC
cdr3_aa: CASRAVSPGGDEQFF

v_call: TRBV6-6
j_call: TRBJ2-3
d_call: -
clone_size: -
cdr3_nt: TGTGCCAGCAGTCTAGGACAGATCACAGATACGCAGTATTTT
cdr3_aa: CASSLGQITDTQYF

v_call: TRBV19
j_call: TRBJ2-7
d_call: TRBD2
clone_size: -
cdr3_nt: TGTGCCAGTAGTAGGGGACTAGCGGGAGTCGAGGGGACTAGGAACGAGCAGTACTTC
cdr3_aa: CASSRGLAGVEGTRNEQYF

v_call: TRBV5-6
j_call: TRBJ1-5
d_call: -
clone_size: -
cdr3_nt: TGTGCCAGCAGCTCCCTACGAGGGCCGAGGAACAATCAGCCCCAGCATTTT
cdr3_aa: CASSSLRGPRNNQPQHF

v_call: TRBV11-2
j_call: TRBJ2-7
d_call: TRBD1
clone_size: -
cdr3_nt: TGTGCCAGCAGCTTAGCCTTGGGACAGGGGAATGCCTACGAGCAGTACTTC
cdr3_aa: CASSLALGQGNAYEQYF

v_call: TRBV4-3
j_call: TRBJ1-1
d_call: -
clone_size: -
cdr3_nt: TGCGCCAGCAGCCAAGAGGCTCACACTGAAGCTTTCTTT
cdr3_aa: CASSQEAHTEAFF

v_call: TRBV19
j_call: TRBJ2-2
d_call: TRBD1
clone_size: -
cdr3_nt: TGTGCCAGTAGCCAGACAGGGGCGTACACCGGGGAGCTGTTTTTT
cdr3_aa: CASSQTGAYTGELFF

v_call: TRBV15
j_call: TRBJ1-4
d_call: -
clone_size: -
cdr3_nt: TGTGCCACCAGCAGAACAGGGACTAATGAAAAACTGTTTTTT
cdr3_aa: CATSRTGTNEKLFF

v_call: TRBV11-3
j_call: TRBJ1-1
d_call: -
clone_size: -
cdr3_nt: TGTGCCAGCAGCCCCTCGGCTACAGGGAACACTGAAGCTTTCTTT
cdr3_aa: CASSPSATGNTEAFF

v_call: TRBV9
j_call: TRBJ1-1
d_call: -
clone_size: -
cdr3_nt: TGTGCCAGCAGCCCCCCAGGACACCTGAACACTGAAGCTTTCTTT
cdr3_aa: CASSPPGHLNTEAFF

v_call: TRBV18
j_call: TRBJ1-1
d_call: -
clone_size: once
cdr3_nt: TGTGCCAGCTCACCGAGGGCAGGGGAAACTGAAGCTTTCTTT
cdr3_aa: CASSPRAGETEAFF

v_call: TRBV7-2
j_call: TRBJ2-1
d_call: TRBD2
clone_size: once
cdr3_nt: TGTGCCAGCAGCCCCGTTGGGGCTAGCGGGAACTCCTACAATGAGCAGTTCTTC
cdr3_aa: CASSPVGASGNSYNEQFF

v_call: TRBV4-2
j_call: TRBJ2-7
d_call: -
clone_size: few
cdr3_nt: TGTGCCAGCAGCCAAGTGGGGGGGGGCACCTACGAGCAGTACTTC
cdr3_aa: CASSQVGGGTYEQYF

v_call: TRBV11-2
j_call: TRBJ1-1
d_call: TRBD1
clone_size: once
cdr3_nt: TGTGCCAGCAGCCCAGGACAGGGGCTGAGGCGGACTGAAGCTTTCTTT
cdr3_aa: CASSPGQGLRRTEAFF

v_call: TRBV7-9
j_call: TRBJ2-1
d_call: -
clone_size: once
cdr3_nt: TGTGCCAGCAGCCCTCCGACACCAAGTCTCTTCAATGAGCAGTTCTTC
cdr3_aa: CASSPPTPSLFNEQFF

v_call: TRBV4-2
j_call: TRBJ2-4
d_call: -
clone_size: -
cdr3_nt: TGTGCCAGCAGCCAAGACGTAGCCAAAAACATTCAGTACTTC
cdr3_aa: CASSQDVAKNIQYF

v_call: TRBV3-1/TRBV3-2
j_call: TRBJ1-2
d_call: TRBD1
clone_size: -
cdr3_nt: TGTGCCAGCAGCCAAGGGACAGGGGGCATAGTCTATGGCTACACCTTC
cdr3_aa: CASSQGTGGIVYGYTF

v_call: TRBV6-5
j_call: TRBJ1-3
d_call: TRBD1
clone_size: -
cdr3_nt: TGTGCCAGTTCGGACAGGCCTTACTCTGGAAACACCATATATTTT
cdr3_aa: CASSDRPYSGNTIYF

v_call: TRBV5-6
j_call: TRBJ2-3
d_call: -
clone_size: -
cdr3_nt: TGTGCCAGCAGAGGCGGGACAGATACGCAGTATTTT
cdr3_aa: CASRGGTDTQYF

v_call: TRBV7-9
j_call: TRBJ2-7
d_call: TRBD1
clone_size: -
cdr3_nt: TGTGCCAGCAGCTTCGGACAGGGGGCGGGCGAGCAGTACTTC
cdr3_aa: CASSFGQGAGEQYF

v_call: TRBV9
j_call: TRBJ1-4
d_call: -
clone_size: -
cdr3_nt: TGTGCCAGCAGCGTAGGGGGGCATAGTAATGAAAAACTGTTTTTT
cdr3_aa: CASSVGGHSNEKLFF

v_call: TRBV6-5
j_call: TRBJ1-2
d_call: TRBD1
clone_size: -
cdr3_nt: TGTGCCAGCAGTCGCGGACAGGGCTACTATGGCTACACCTTC
cdr3_aa: CASSRGQGYYGYTF

v_call: TRBV4-2
j_call: TRBJ1-6
d_call: -
clone_size: -
cdr3_nt: TGTGCCAGCAGCCAACCAGGGAGCGGGGGCCGTTCACCCCTCCACTTT
cdr3_aa: CASSQPGSGGRSPLHF

v_call: TRBV7-9
j_call: TRBJ2-3
d_call: TRBD2
clone_size: few
cdr3_nt: TGTGCCAGCAGCATGTTAGCGGGAAGCACAGATACGCAGTATTTT
cdr3_aa: CASSMLAGSTDTQYF

v_call: TRBV10-1
j_call: TRBJ1-1
d_call: -
clone_size: -
cdr3_nt: TGCGCCAGCAGTGAGAATTCAGGGGCCGCTGAAGCTTTCTTT
cdr3_aa: CASSENSGAAEAFF

v_call: TRBV5-4
j_call: TRBJ1-1
d_call: -
clone_size: once
cdr3_nt: TGTGCCAGCAGCTTGGATCGGAGGGAAGCTTTCTTT
cdr3_aa: CASSLDRREAFF

v_call: TRBV5-1
j_call: TRBJ2-2
d_call: -
clone_size: -
cdr3_nt: TGCGCCAGCACCAATTGGGGACAGAACACCGGGGAGCTGTTTTTT
cdr3_aa: CASTNWGQNTGELFF

v_call: TRBV6-5
j_call: TRBJ1-5
d_call: TRBD1
clone_size: -
cdr3_nt: TGTGCCAGCAGGCCTGGGACAGGGCCTCAGCCCCAGCATTTT
cdr3_aa: CASRPGTGPQPQHF

v_call: TRBV6-1
j_call: TRBJ1-5
d_call: -
clone_size: -
cdr3_nt: TGTGCCAGCAGTGAAGTACAGATGGGGGGGTCTAGACAGCCCCAGCATTTT
cdr3_aa: CASSEVQMGGSRQPQHF

v_call: TRBV29-1
j_call: TRBJ2-1
d_call: TRBD2
clone_size: few
cdr3_nt: TGCAGCGCCGCTAGCGGGGTCTACAATGAGCAGTTCTTC
cdr3_aa: CSAASGVYNEQFF

v_call: TRBV5-1
j_call: TRBJ2-7
d_call: -
clone_size: -
cdr3_nt: TGCGCCAGCAGCTTGGGGGGAGGACCGGGAGAGCAGTACTTC
cdr3_aa: CASSLGGGPGEQYF

v_call: TRBV9
j_call: TRBJ2-7
d_call: TRBD1
clone_size: -
cdr3_nt: TGTGCCAGCAGCCAGGGACAGGGGGCTCCTTACGAGCAGTACTTC
cdr3_aa: CASSQGQGAPYEQYF

v_call: TRBV19
j_call: TRBJ2-7
d_call: TRBD2
clone_size: -
cdr3_nt: TGTGCCAGTAGTATAACCAGGGAGGGGCTAGGCGAGCAGTACTTC
cdr3_aa: CASSITREGLGEQYF

v_call: TRBV5-5
j_call: TRBJ1-2
d_call: TRBD1
clone_size: -
cdr3_nt: TGTGCCAGCAGCTCGGACAGGGGCATTGGGTATGGCTACACCTTC
cdr3_aa: CASSSDRGIGYGYTF

v_call: TRBV5-1
j_call: TRBJ1-1
d_call: TRBD1
clone_size: -
cdr3_nt: TGCGCCAGCAGCTGGGACAGGTTGAACACTGAAGCTTTCTTT
cdr3_aa: CASSWDRLNTEAFF

v_call: TRBV18
j_call: TRBJ2-3
d_call: -
clone_size: -
cdr3_nt: TGTGCCAGCTCACCAAACAGGGCGAGAGATACGCAGTATTTT
cdr3_aa: CASSPNRARDTQYF

v_call: TRBV10-3
j_call: TRBJ1-4
d_call: -
clone_size: -
cdr3_nt: TGTGCCATCAGTGAGGGCAGTCTTAATGAAAAACTGTTTTTT
cdr3_aa: CAISEGSLNEKLFF

v_call: TRBV10-2
j_call: TRBJ2-7
d_call: TRBD2
clone_size: -
cdr3_nt: TGCGCCTGCTCAGAAGCGGGAGGTACTGAGCAGTACTTC
cdr3_aa: CACSEAGGTEQYF

v_call: TRBV7-2
j_call: TRBJ1-2
d_call: TRBD1
clone_size: -
cdr3_nt: TGTGCCAGCAGCCTTCGACAGGGATACACCTTC
cdr3_aa: CASSLRQGYTF

v_call: TRBV6-2/TRBV6-3
j_call: TRBJ1-2
d_call: -
clone_size: -
cdr3_nt: TGTGCCAGCAGTTACTCGACAGGAATCTATGGCTACACCTTC
cdr3_aa: CASSYSTGIYGYTF

v_call: TRBV5-6
j_call: TRBJ2-2
d_call: TRBD1
clone_size: -
cdr3_nt: TGTGCCAGCAGCCATGGGACAGGTCGGTCCACCGGGGAGCTGTTTTTT
cdr3_aa: CASSHGTGRSTGELFF

v_call: TRBV9
j_call: TRBJ1-1
d_call: -
clone_size: -
cdr3_nt: TGTGCCAGCAGCGTACAGGATCGTTTAGGCACTGAAGCTTTCTTT
cdr3_aa: CASSVQDRLGTEAFF

v_call: TRBV28
j_call: TRBJ1-4
d_call: -
clone_size: once
cdr3_nt: TGTGCCAGCAGTTCCACGGGGTCCTCTAATGAAAAACTGTTTTTT
cdr3_aa: CASSSTGSSNEKLFF